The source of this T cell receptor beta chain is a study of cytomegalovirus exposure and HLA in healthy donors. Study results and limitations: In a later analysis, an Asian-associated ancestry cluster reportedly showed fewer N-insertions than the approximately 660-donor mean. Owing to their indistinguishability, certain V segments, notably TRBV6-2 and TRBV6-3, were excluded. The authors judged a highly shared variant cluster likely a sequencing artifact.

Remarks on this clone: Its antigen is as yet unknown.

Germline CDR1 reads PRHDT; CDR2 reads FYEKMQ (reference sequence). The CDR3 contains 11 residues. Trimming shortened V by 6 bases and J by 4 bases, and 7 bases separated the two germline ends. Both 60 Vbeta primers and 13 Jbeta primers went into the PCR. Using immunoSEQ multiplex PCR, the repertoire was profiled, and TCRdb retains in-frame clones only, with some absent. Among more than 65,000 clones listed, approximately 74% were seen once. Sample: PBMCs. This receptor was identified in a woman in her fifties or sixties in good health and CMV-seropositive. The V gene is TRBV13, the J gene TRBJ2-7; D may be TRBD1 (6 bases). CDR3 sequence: CASRQGYEQYF. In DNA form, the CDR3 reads TGTGCCAGCAGACAGGGATACGAGCAGTACTTC.